This T cell receptor beta chain comes out of a study of cytomegalovirus exposure and HLA in healthy donors. This clone has more than one count but fewer than ten. Both 60 Vbeta primers and 13 Jbeta primers went into the PCR. Assay: immunoSEQ multiplex PCR; the TCRdb copy retains only in-frame clones and omits some. This sample yields about 190,000 clones, of which approximately 79% are seen a single time; approximately 6.3% belongs to the top ten. The V gene lost 5 bases and the J gene lost 2 bases, with 15 bases spanning the gap. CDR3 length: 15 residues. Germline V gene sequence: CDR1 MNHEY, CDR2 SMNVEV (reference sequence).

Material for sequencing was PBMCs. V is TRBV27 and J is TRBJ1-2, with D tentatively TRBD1 (5 bases). The TCR was taken from a man aged 40-49 years in good health and CMV-seropositive. In nucleotides, the CDR3 is TGTGCCAGCAGTAACCACGGGGGGAGAAACTATGGCTACACCTTC. Translated: CASSNHGGRNYGYTF.